These 6 T cell receptor beta chains came from one sample sequenced in a study of T-cell memory formation after mild COVID-19. MiXCR was run by TCRdb on the 5' RACE reads, yielding one entry per CDR3 protein. The sample lists just over 200,000 distinct CDR3 sequences, around 9.5% occurring once. Sample: PBMCs or a T cell subset sorted from them (not recorded which). These receptors were collected from a man aged 18 to 30 who had mild COVID-19 (a few samples of this study predate the infection). Cell type and time point are not known.

This chain joins TRBV6-5 and TRBJ2-3, with TRBD1 identical over 9 bases. This CDR3 contains 15 residues. Germline V gene sequence: CDR1 MNHEY, CDR2 SVGAGI. The trim removed 6 bases at V and 1 base at J, leaving 5 bases unmatched. The chain's CDR3 is CASSPTGGRTDTQYF. In DNA form, the CDR3 reads TGTGCCAGCAGCCCGACAGGGGGACGCACAGATACGCAGTATTTT.

In this sample, this clonotype turned up a few times. The chain couples TRBV10-2 to TRBJ2-3; 8 bases are a match to TRBD2. This CDR3 region has 13 residues. With V trimmed by 8 bases and J by 6 bases, 7 bases remained unmatched. Germline CDR1 and CDR2: WSHSY and SAAADI. CDR3 DNA sequence: TGCGCCAGCCGTAGCGGGGCCGGGGATACGCAGTATTTT. As protein: CASRSGAGDTQYF.

This clonotype was recorded at least ten times. This chain joins TRBV20-1 and TRBJ2-7; D gene ambiguous. Germline-derived CDR1 and CDR2 are DFQATT and SNEGSKA (reference sequence). This CDR3 spans 11 amino acids. V lost 5 bases to trimming and J lost 3 bases, with 8 bases between them. The CDR3 DNA is TGCAGTGCTGCCAACGACTACGAGCAGTACGTC. It specifies CSAANDYEQYV.

This clonotype appeared a few times. This chain links TRBV20-1 with TRBJ2-1, with TRBD1 identical over 8 bases. Losses at the gene ends were 1 base for V and 8 bases for J; bases not matched to a gene: 13. The germline V gene has CDR1 DFQATT and CDR2 SNEGSKA (reference sequence). The CDR3 loop spans 16 amino acids. Written as DNA, the CDR3 is TGCAGTGCTAGAGGTCTAGGACAGGGAAGCGCCGATGAGCAGTTCTTC. Amino acids: CSARGLGQGSADEQFF.

The chain has TRBV20-1 and TRBJ1-1; 7 bases are a match to TRBD1. The V segment lost 5 bases and the J segment 0 bases; nucleotides outside the gene matches: 6. The CDR3 runs to 14 residues. Germline V CDR1 and CDR2: DFQATT, SNEGSKA (reference sequence). CDR3 bases: TGCAGTGCTGTTTCAGGGGGTGTGAACACTGAAGCTTTCTTT. This gives the protein CSAVSGGVNTEAFF.

This clonotype was seen more than once but under ten times. The chain carries TRBV28 and TRBJ2-3; weak D call: TRBD1 (5 bases). Trimming removed 5 bases from V and 4 bases from J, with 7 bases in between. There are 12 residues in the CDR3. Germline CDR1 is MDHEN and CDR2 is SYDVKM. The CDR3 sequence: CASSGAADTQYF. The CDR3 bases are TGTGCCAGCAGTGGGGCGGCAGATACGCAGTATTTT.